The sequence of this TCR beta chain was determined in a study of regulatory T cells. Study-wide results and caveats: Hydrophobic residues at CDR3 positions 6 and 7 were enriched in conventional CD4+ T cells of CD3G-deficient patients.

Regulatory (CD25-high CD127-low) and conventional (CD25-low CD127-high) CD4+ T cells were sorted separately. The primer mix had 52 TRBV and 13 TRBJ primers. Produced via immunoSEQ multiplex PCR; TCRdb's table is partial and in-frame only. The sample contains about 35,000 clones, around 89% of which appear only once. As concerns this clone: Its matching antigen is unknown.

V lost 1 base, J lost 9 bases, and 8 bases stayed unmatched. Germline V gene sequence: CDR1 SGHRS, CDR2 YFSETQ. The CDR3 loop spans 14 amino acids. Sequencing used conventional CD4+ T cells sorted from blood. The clonotype was recovered from a young adult with CD3G deficiency. The rearrangement links TRBV5-1 to TRBJ2-5; TRBD1 matches 8 bases. The CDR3 reads CASSLRSTGGSQYF. CDR3 DNA: TGCGCCAGCAGCTTGAGATCCACAGGGGGATCCCAGTACTTC.